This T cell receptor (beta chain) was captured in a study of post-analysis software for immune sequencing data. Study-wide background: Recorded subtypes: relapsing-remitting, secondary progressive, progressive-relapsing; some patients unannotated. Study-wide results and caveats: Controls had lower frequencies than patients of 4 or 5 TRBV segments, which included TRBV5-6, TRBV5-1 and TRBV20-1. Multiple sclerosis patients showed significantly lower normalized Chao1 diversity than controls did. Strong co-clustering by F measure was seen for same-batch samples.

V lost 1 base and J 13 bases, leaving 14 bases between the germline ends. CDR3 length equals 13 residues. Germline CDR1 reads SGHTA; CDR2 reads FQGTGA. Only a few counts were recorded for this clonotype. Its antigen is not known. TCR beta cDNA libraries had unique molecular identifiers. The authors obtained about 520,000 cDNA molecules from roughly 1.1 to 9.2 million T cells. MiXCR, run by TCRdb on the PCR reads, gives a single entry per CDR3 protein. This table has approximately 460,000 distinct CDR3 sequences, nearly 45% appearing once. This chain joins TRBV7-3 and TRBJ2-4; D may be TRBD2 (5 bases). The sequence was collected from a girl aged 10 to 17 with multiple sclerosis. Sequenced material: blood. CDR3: CASSLKSEDGQYF. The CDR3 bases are TGTGCCAGCAGCTTAAAATCGGAGGACGGGCAGTACTTC.